This entry is about one T cell receptor beta chain. Germline-derived CDR1 and CDR2 are MNHEY and SVGAGI. The CDR3 runs 15 residues. V gave up 4 bases and J gave up 1 base; unmatched junction bases: 5. The data stem from a study of blood T cell repertoires in COVID-19. In the study overall: From the United States, Italy and Spain came samples of acute and convalescent COVID-19. Nucleic acid was either cDNA or gDNA, and it came from T cells, B-cell-depleted T cells, or PBMCs.

Per the original data handling: Reference gene primer amplification gave estimated nucleated cell counts. This table comes from immunoSEQ multiplex PCR, and its TCRdb copy is limited to in-frame clones, with some not included. The DNA was the basis for D and trimming; V, J and clone size are from that table. The table includes some 250,000 clones, approximately 83% detected once. The source is a woman aged 45-59 years who had recovered from COVID-19. The rearrangement joins TRBV6-5 to TRBJ1-1; TRBD1 aligns across 8 bases. The sequenced material came from PBMCs or T cells enriched from blood (not recorded which). CDR3 DNA: TGTGCCAGCAGTTCGACAGGGGCCGGGAACACTGAAGCTTTCTTT. Translation gives CASSSTGAGNTEAFF.